These 11 T cell receptor beta chains came from one sample sequenced in a study of radiotherapy plus CTLA-4 blockade in lung cancer. Profiling relied on immunoSEQ multiplex PCR, and the TCRdb table lists in-frame clones only, not all of them. The repertoire holds 85,000 to 90,000 clones, with roughly 78% as singletons. This material consisted of peripheral blood, taken from a patient treated with radiotherapy plus ipilimumab. These TCRs come from a human donor with non-small cell lung cancer that progressed on radiotherapy plus ipilimumab.

V and J are TRBV6-5 and TRBJ1-2; D possibly corresponds to TRBD1 (6 bases). V was cut by 5 bases and J by 2 bases, with 12 bases left in between. In germline, CDR1 is MNHEY, CDR2 SVGAGI. The CDR3 is 14 amino acids. Here the CDR3 DNA reads TGTGCCAGCAGTCCAACGACAGGCAACTATGGCTACACCTTC. Translating it yields CASSPTTGNYGYTF.

This clone was seen only once. This sequence may be a read error, since a much larger clone differs from it by one base. The V call is TRBV27, the J call TRBJ2-2, with a tentative D call TRBD2 (5 bases). The ends were cut back, 7 bases at V and 6 bases at J, with 9 bases in the middle. The CDR3 covers 12 residues. Germline V gene data show CDR1 as MNHEY and CDR2 as SMNVEV (reference sequence). The DNA of the CDR3 is TGTGCCAGCAAGCTACTAGCCGGGGAGCTGTTTTTT. As protein: CASKLLAGELFF.

The chain employs TRBV5-1 and TRBJ2-2; 8 bases are shared with TRBD1. Trimming cost V 3 bases and J 5 bases; bases outside gene matches: 9. This CDR3 comprises 16 residues. In germline, CDR1 is SGHRS, CDR2 YFSETQ. Written as DNA, the CDR3 is TGCGCCAGCAGCTGGACAGGGAATCCCGGGACCGGGGAGCTGTTTTTT. This translates into CASSWTGNPGTGELFF. Together with reference TRBV5-1 and TRBJ2-2, the CDR3 gives the full variable domain: KAGVTQTPRYLIKTRGQQVTLSCSPISGHRSVSWYQQTPGQGLQFLFEYFSETQRNKGNFPGRFSGRQFSNSRSEMNVSTLELGDSALYLCASSWTGNPGTGELFFGEGSRLTVL.

The CDR3 protein is CATSGGGGTDTQYF. DNA of the CDR3: TGTGCCACCTCGGGGGGCGGTGGCACAGATACGCAGTATTTT. V and J are TRBV10-3 and TRBJ2-3, with D possibly TRBD2 on 7 matching bases. CDR1 is ENHRY and CDR2 is SYGVKD in the germline V gene. The CDR3 runs to 14 residues. V lost 10 bases and J 1 base, leaving 15 bases between the germline ends.

The gene calls are TRBV6-6 and TRBJ1-5; tentative D call: TRBD1 (5 bases). V lost 6 bases and J lost 3, with 18 bases in between. Germline-derived CDR1 and CDR2 are MNHNY and SVGAGI (reference sequence). The CDR3 is 16 residues long. The CDR3 sequence is CASRPQGKTTNQPQHF. CDR3 coding DNA: TGTGCCAGCAGGCCCCAGGGAAAGACCACCAATCAGCCCCAGCATTTT.

This clone was counted many times. The CDR3 sequence: CASRSPRGQETQYF. CDR3 in DNA: TGTGCCAGCAGGAGTCCCAGGGGTCAAGAGACCCAGTACTTC. The rearrangement joins TRBV7-9 to TRBJ2-5; tentatively, D is TRBD1 (6 bases). The CDR3 spans 14 residues. V dropped 6 bases and J dropped 2 bases, with 13 bases sitting between them. The germline CDR1 and CDR2 sequences are SEHNR and FQNEAQ (reference sequence). Full variable domain (remainder filled in from reference TRBV7-9 and TRBJ2-5): DTGVSQNPRHKITKRGQNVTFRCDPISEHNRLYWYRQTLGQGPEFLTYFQNEAQLEKSRLLSDRFSAERPKGSFSTLEIQRTEQGDSAMYLCASRSPRGQETQYFGPGTRLLVL.

V usage is TRBV7-9 and J usage is TRBJ1-1, with D hard to call. There are 16 residues in the CDR3. Germline V CDR1 and CDR2: SEHNR, FQNEAQ (reference sequence). V shed 4 bases and J shed 2 bases, with 17 bases lying between them. The DNA for the CDR3 is TGTGCCAGCAGCTCGCCCCTCAGTGGGAAAAACACTGAAGCTTTCTTT. It codes for CASSSPLSGKNTEAFF.

The rearrangement links TRBV4-3 to TRBJ2-2, with a tentative D call TRBD2 (5 bases). Trimming left V 0 bases short and J 4 bases short, with 21 bases between. The CDR3 is 19 amino acids. From germline, CDR1 is LGHNA and CDR2 YSLEER. The CDR3 nucleotides read TGCGCCAGCAGCCAAGATTCGAGTCACCGGGAAGGACCCACCGGGGAGCTGTTTTTT. Translating it yields CASSQDSSHREGPTGELFF.

This rearrangement joins TRBV28 to TRBJ2-7; D possibly corresponds to TRBD2 (6 bases). Germline V gene lookup returns CDR1 MDHEN and CDR2 SYDVKM. This CDR3 has 13 residues. V was cut by 7 bases and J by 3 bases, with 13 bases left in between. CDR3 region: CASNGGPNYEQYF. The DNA for the CDR3 is TGTGCCAGCAACGGGGGACCAAACTACGAGCAGTACTTC.

The chain uses TRBV4-1 and TRBJ1-2; D may be TRBD1 (6 bases). V was cut by 5 bases and J by 0 bases, with 13 bases left in between. The germline CDR1 and CDR2 sequences are MGHRA and YSYEKL. The CDR3 has 15 amino acids. The CDR3 region is CASSIAPGANYGYTF. CDR3 bases: TGCGCCAGCAGCATTGCGCCAGGGGCTAACTATGGCTACACCTTC.

The V gene is TRBV5-1, the J gene TRBJ1-1, with TRBD1 identical over 8 bases. The CDR3 is made up of 18 amino acids. Germline assignment: CDR1 SGHRS and CDR2 YFSETQ. Unmatched junction bases numbered 14, after V lost 0 bases and J lost 4 bases. The DNA of the CDR3 is TGCGCCAGCAGCTTGGTTCCCTCCGGGACAGGAATAGTCACTGAAGCTTTCTTT. The encoded protein is CASSLVPSGTGIVTEAFF.